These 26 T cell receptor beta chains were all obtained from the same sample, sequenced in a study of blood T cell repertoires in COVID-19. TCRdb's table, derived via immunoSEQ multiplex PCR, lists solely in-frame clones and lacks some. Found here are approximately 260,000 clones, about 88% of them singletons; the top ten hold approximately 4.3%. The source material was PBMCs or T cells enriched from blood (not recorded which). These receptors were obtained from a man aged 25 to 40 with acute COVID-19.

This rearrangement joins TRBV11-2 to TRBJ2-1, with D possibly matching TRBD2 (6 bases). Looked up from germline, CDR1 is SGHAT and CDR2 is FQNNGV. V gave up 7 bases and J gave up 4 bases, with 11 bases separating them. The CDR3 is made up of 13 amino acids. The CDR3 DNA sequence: TGTGCCAGCATCCTTAGCGGTTACAATGAGCAGTTCTTC. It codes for CASILSGYNEQFF.

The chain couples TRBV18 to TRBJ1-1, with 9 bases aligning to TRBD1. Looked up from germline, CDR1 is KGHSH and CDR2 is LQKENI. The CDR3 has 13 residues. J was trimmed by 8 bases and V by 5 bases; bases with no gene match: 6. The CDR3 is CASSMGQGYEAFF. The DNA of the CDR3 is TGTGCCAGCTCAATGGGACAGGGATACGAAGCTTTCTTT.

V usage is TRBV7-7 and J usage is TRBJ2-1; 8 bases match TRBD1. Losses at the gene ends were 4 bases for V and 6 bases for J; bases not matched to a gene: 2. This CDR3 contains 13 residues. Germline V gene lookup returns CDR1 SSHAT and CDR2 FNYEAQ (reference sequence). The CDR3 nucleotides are TGTGCCAGCAGCTCGGGACAGGTCAATGAGCAGTTCTTC. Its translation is CASSSGQVNEQFF.

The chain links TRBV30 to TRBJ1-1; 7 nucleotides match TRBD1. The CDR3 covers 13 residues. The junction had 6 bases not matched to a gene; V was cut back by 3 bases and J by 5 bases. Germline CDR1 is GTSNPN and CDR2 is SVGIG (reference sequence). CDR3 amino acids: CAWRGQPGTEAFF. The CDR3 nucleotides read TGTGCCTGGAGGGGACAGCCAGGGACTGAAGCTTTCTTT.

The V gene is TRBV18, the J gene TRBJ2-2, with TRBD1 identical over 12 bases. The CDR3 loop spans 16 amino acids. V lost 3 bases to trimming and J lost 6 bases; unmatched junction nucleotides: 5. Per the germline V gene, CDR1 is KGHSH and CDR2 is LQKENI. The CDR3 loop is CASSPMGQGASGELFF. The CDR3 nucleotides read TGTGCCAGCTCACCTATGGGACAGGGGGCCTCCGGGGAGCTGTTTTTT.

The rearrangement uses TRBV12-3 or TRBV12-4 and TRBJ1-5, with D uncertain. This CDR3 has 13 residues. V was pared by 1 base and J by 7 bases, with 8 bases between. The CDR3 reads CASSLEAEQPQHF. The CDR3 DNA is TGTGCCAGCAGTTTAGAAGCTGAGCAGCCCCAGCATTTT.

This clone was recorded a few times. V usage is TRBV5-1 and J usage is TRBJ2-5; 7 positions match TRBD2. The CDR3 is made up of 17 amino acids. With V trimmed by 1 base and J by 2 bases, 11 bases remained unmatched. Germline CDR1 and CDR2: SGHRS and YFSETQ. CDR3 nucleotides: TGCGCCAGCAGCTTGTTTGGGGCTAGCGGACCTCAAGAGACCCAGTACTTC. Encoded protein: CASSLFGASGPQETQYF.

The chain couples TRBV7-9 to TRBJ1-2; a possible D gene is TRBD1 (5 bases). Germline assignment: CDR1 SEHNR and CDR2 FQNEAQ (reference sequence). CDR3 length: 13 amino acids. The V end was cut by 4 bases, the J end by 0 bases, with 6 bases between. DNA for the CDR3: TGTGCCAGCAGCTCGACAGCTAACTATGGCTACACCTTC. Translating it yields CASSSTANYGYTF.

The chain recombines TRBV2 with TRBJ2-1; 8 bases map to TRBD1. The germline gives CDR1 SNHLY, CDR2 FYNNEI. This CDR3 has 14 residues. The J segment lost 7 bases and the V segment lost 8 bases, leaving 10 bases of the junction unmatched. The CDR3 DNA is TGTGCCAGCTGTTTCGGACAGGGAGTGAATGAGCAGTTCTTC. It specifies CASCFGQGVNEQFF.

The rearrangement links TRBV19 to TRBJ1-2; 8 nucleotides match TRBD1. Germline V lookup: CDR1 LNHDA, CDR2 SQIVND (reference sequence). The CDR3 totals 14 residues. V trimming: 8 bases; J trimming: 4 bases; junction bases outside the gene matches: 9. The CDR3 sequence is CASRNRDRFYGYTF. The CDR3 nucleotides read TGTGCCAGTCGGAACCGGGACAGGTTCTATGGCTACACCTTC.

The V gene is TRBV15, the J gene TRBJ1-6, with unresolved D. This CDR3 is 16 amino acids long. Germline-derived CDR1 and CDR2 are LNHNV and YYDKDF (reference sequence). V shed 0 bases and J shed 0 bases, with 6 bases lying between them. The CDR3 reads CATSRDSSSYNSPLHF. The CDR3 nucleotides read TGTGCCACCAGCAGAGATTCCAGCTCCTATAATTCACCCCTCCACTTT.

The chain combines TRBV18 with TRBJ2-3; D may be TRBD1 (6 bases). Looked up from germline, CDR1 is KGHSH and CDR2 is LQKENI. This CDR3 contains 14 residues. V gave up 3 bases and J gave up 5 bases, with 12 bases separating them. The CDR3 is CASSPYDRIDTQYF. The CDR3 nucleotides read TGTGCCAGCTCACCTTACGACAGGATAGATACGCAGTATTTT.

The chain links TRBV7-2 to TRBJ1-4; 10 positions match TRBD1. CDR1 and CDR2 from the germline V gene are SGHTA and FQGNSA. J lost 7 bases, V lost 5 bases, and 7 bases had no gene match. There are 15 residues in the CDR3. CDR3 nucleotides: TGTGCCAGCAGCCCCCGACAGGGGGCGAGTGAAAAACTGTTTTTT. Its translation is CASSPRQGASEKLFF.

Written as DNA, the CDR3 is TGTGCCAGCAGGGTCAACAGGGCTCGCGGAAACACCATATATTTT. Translating gives CASRVNRARGNTIYF. The chain has TRBV6-5 and TRBJ1-3, with D possibly TRBD1 on 6 matching bases. CDR3 length equals 15 residues. V gave up 6 bases and J gave up 4 bases, with 16 bases separating them. Germline-derived CDR1 and CDR2 are MNHEY and SVGAGI.

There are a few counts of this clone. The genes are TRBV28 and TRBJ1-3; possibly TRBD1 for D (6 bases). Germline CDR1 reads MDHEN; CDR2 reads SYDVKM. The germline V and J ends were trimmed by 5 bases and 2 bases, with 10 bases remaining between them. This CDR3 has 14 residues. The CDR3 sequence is CASSPTGTGNTIYF. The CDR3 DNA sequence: TGTGCCAGCAGTCCTACAGGGACTGGAAACACCATATATTTT.

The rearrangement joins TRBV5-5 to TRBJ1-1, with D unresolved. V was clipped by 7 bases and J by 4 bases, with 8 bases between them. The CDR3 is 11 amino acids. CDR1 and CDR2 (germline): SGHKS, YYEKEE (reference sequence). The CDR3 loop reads CASARGTEAFF. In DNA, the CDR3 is TGTGCCAGCGCGCGGGGCACTGAAGCTTTCTTT.

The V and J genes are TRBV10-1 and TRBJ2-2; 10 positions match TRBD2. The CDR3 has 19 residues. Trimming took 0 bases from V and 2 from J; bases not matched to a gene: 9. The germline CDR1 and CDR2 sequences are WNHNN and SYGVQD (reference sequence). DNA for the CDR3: TGCGCCAGCAGTGAGTCTGGGCGGACTAGCGGAGAAAACACCGGGGAGCTGTTTTTT. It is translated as CASSESGRTSGENTGELFF.

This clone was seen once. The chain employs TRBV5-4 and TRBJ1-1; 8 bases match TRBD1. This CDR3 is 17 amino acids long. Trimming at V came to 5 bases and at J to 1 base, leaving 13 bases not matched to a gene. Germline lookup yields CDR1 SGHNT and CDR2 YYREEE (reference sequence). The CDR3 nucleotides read TGTGCCAGCAGGTCGTCAGGGGGCCAGCTAACGAACACTGAAGCTTTCTTT. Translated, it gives CASRSSGGQLTNTEAFF. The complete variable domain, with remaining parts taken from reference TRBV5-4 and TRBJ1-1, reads ETGVTQSPTHLIKTRGQQVTLRCSSQSGHNTVSWYQQALGQGPQFIFQYYREEENGRGNFPPRFSGLQFPNYSSELNVNALELDDSALYLCASRSSGGQLTNTEAFFGQGTRLTVV.

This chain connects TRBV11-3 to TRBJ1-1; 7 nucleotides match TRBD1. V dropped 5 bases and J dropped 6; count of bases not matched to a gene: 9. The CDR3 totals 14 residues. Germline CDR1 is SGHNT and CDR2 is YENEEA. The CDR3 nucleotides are TGTGCCAGCAGCATGAACAGGGGAAGGGCTGAAGCTTTCTTT. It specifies CASSMNRGRAEAFF.

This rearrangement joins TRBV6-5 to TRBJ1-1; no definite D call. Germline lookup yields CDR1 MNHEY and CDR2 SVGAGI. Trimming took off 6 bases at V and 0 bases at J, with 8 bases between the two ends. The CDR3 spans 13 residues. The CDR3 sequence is CASREVLNTEAFF. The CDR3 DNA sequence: TGTGCCAGCAGAGAGGTCTTGAACACTGAAGCTTTCTTT.

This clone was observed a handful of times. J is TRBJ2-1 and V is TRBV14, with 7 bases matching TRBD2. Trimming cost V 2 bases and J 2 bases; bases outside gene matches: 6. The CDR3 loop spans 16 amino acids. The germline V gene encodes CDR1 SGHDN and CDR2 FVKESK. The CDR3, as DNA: TGTGCCAGCAGCCAAACAGAGCGGGGAACCTACAATGAGCAGTTCTTC. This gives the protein CASSQTERGTYNEQFF.

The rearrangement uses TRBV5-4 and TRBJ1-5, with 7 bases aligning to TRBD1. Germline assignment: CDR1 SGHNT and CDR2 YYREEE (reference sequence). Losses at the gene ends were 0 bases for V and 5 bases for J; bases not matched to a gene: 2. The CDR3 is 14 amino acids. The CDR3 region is CASSLGTGDQPQHF. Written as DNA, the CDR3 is TGTGCCAGCAGCTTGGGTACAGGGGATCAGCCCCAGCATTTT.

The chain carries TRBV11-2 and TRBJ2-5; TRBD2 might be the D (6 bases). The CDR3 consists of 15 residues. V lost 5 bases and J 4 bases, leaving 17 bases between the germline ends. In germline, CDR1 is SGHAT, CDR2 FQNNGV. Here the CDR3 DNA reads TGTGCCAGCAGCCCCTTTGGAGGGGTTATAGAGACCCAGTACTTC. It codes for CASSPFGGVIETQYF. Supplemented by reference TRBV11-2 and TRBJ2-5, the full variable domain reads EAGVAQSPRYKIIEKRQSVAFWCNPISGHATLYWYQQILGQGPKLLIQFQNNGVVDDSQLPKDRFSAERLKGVDSTLKIQPAKLEDSAVYLCASSPFGGVIETQYFGPGTRLLVL.

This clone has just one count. For the CDR3, the DNA is TGTGCCAGCAGCCGGACGGGGAACTATGGCTACACCTTC. This encodes CASSRTGNYGYTF. This sequence joins TRBV5-4 and TRBJ1-2; D gene unclear. With 4 bases removed from V and 2 bases from J, the gap between germline ends came to 9 bases. Germline CDR1 SGHNT, CDR2 YYREEE (reference sequence). This CDR3 comprises 13 residues.

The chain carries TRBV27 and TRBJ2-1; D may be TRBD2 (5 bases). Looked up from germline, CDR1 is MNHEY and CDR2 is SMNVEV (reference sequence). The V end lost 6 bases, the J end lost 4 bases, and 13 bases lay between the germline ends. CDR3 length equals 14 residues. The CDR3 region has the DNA TGTGCCAGCAGGTCAGACGGGAAATACAATGAGCAGTTCTTC. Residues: CASRSDGKYNEQFF.

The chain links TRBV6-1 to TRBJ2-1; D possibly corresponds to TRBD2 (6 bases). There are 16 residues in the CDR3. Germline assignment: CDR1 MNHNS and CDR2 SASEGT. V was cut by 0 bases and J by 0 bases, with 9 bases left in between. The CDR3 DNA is TGTGCCAGCAGTGAAGCCGGGACTCGCTCCTACAATGAGCAGTTCTTC. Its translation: CASSEAGTRSYNEQFF.